This paragraph reports one T cell receptor (beta chain). Its specificity is not known. Germline CDR1 SNHLY, CDR2 FYNNEI. V was clipped by 8 bases and J by 2 bases; unmatched bases: 3. The CDR3 consists of 14 residues. This specimen comes from a study of T cells in Graves' hyperthyroidism and ophthalmopathy. The study collected blood at first hyperthyroidism diagnosis, before any ophthalmopathy symptoms arose. The study's findings and limits: In the analysis, a 13 V-J model separated ophthalmopathy from stable hyperthyroidism. Ophthalmopathy onset followed model prediction by a median about six months.

RNA transcripts gave rise to amplified TCR beta CDR3 regions. Initially, a first-round RT-PCR of the TCR CDR3 employed the HTBI primer set. Each CDR3 protein gets one entry after TCRdb re-called the multiplex PCR reads with MiXCR. The repertoire holds about 720,000 distinct CDR3 sequences, with roughly a sixth as singletons. Sequenced: blood. The receptor comes from a woman aged 45-65 years with Graves' hyperthyroidism that later progressed to Graves' ophthalmopathy. The V gene is TRBV2, the J gene TRBJ2-4; 10 nucleotides line up with TRBD1. The CDR3 DNA reads as TGTGCCAGCCTGGACAGGGGGTCCAAAAACATTCAGTACTTC. Translated, it gives CASLDRGSKNIQYF.